This T cell receptor beta chain stems from a study of blood T cell repertoires in COVID-19. Whole-study context: COVID-19 samples from acute and convalescent phases originated in the United States, Italy and Spain. PBMCs, B-cell-depleted T cells, or T cells were the source of the cDNA or gDNA that made up the material.

V dropped 3 bases and J dropped 7 bases, with 16 bases sitting between them. Germline loops: CDR1 GTSNPN, CDR2 SVGIG (reference sequence). The CDR3 is 13 amino acids. Authors' analysis steps: Using reference gene primer amplification, nucleated cell counts were estimated. The table came from immunoSEQ multiplex PCR; TCRdb's copy has only in-frame clones and leaves some out. V and J calls plus clone size are reproduced from that table; the DNA served to infer D and trimming. The profile shows around 36,000 clones, 82% of them singletons. Sequenced material: peripheral blood. This clonotype was obtained from a man at least 80 years old with active or convalescent COVID-19. The rearrangement uses TRBV30 and TRBJ2-7; perhaps TRBD2 as D (5 bases). CDR3 protein: CAWSPSRFEEQYF. CDR3 sequence (DNA): TGTGCCTGGAGCCCTAGCCGCTTTGAGGAGCAGTACTTC.